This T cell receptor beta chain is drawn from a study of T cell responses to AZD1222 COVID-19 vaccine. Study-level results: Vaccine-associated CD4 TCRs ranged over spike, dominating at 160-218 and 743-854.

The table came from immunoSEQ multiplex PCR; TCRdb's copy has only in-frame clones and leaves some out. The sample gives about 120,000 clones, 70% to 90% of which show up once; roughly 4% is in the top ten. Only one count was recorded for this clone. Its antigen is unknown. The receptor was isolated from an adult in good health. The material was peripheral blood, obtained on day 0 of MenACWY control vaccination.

The CDR3 region is CASSPTRSYNSPLHF. CDR3 DNA: TGTGCCAGCAGTCCTACCCGCTCCTATAATTCACCCCTCCACTTT. J is TRBJ1-6 and V is TRBV6-5, with D unclear. Germline V gene sequence: CDR1 MNHEY, CDR2 SVGAGI. There are 15 residues in the CDR3. Trimming took 5 bases from V and 0 from J, leaving 8 bases between them.